This passage covers 30 T cell receptor beta chains from one sample sequenced in a study of tumor and adjacent non-tumor tissue in lung cancer. RNA was extracted from bulk tissue without any cell sorting. TCRbeta libraries were built with three rounds of nested PCR, modified from ARM-PCR. TCRdb reprocessed the multiplex PCR reads with MiXCR, giving one entry per CDR3 protein. The sample records 200,000 or so distinct CDR3 sequences, 71% being singletons. The source material was lung tumor tissue. These receptors originate from a man aged 60 to 69 with non-small cell lung cancer.

Note on this clonotype: Germline and junction disagree at one end, which may indicate a read error. This rearrangement joins TRBV20-1 to TRBJ2-1; 10 bases match TRBD2. CDR1 and CDR2 from the germline V gene are DFQATT and SNEGSKA (reference sequence). This CDR3 comprises 16 residues. The CDR3, as DNA: TGCAGTGTTAGAGGCCCAACTAGCGGGGACATCAATGAGCAGTTCTTC. It translates to CSVRGPTSGDINEQFF.

Ten or more counts support this clonotype. The V and J genes are TRBV6-1 and TRBJ1-1; D remains unclear. Trimming cost V 0 bases and J 9 bases, with 11 bases left between them. CDR1 is MNHNS, CDR2 SASEGT, per germline. This CDR3 is 13 amino acids long. Here the CDR3 reads CASSEATGRKAFF. For the CDR3, the DNA is TGTGCCAGCAGTGAAGCGACGGGGAGAAAAGCTTTCTTT.

The V and J genes are TRBV20-1 and TRBJ2-7; a weak D match, TRBD1 (5 bases). V shed 6 bases and J shed 8 bases, with 20 bases lying between them. The CDR3 has 13 residues. From germline, CDR1 is DFQATT and CDR2 SNEGSKA (reference sequence). The CDR3 DNA sequence: TGCAGTGCCGTCCGGAACAGGTTCATCAAGCAGTACTTC. Translating gives CSAVRNRFIKQYF.

A remark on this clonotype: A much bigger clone sits one base away, suggesting this may be a read error. The chain has TRBV4-2 and TRBJ2-3, with D possibly being TRBD1 or TRBD2 (5 bases each). The CDR3 length is 16 residues. Germline V gives CDR1 LGHNA, CDR2 YNFKEQ. V was shortened by 0 bases and J by 8 bases, with 18 bases between the two germline ends. The CDR3 nucleotides are TGTGCCAGCAGCCAAGAAAGGGGACGGGGCCGTGGTACGCAGTATTTT. This gives the protein CASSQERGRGRGTQYF.

The chain employs TRBV4-2 and TRBJ2-3, with TRBD2 as a possible D gene (6 bases). This CDR3 comprises 14 residues. The ends were cut back, 1 base at V and 3 bases at J, with 8 bases in the middle. Germline lookup yields CDR1 LGHNA and CDR2 YNFKEQ. The CDR3 region is CASSQGGGTDTQYF. The CDR3 coding sequence is TGTGCCAGCAGCCAAGGCGGAGGGACAGATACGCAGTATTTT.

Notes on this clonotype: At one end the junction does not follow the germline gene, possibly because of a read error. This sequence joins TRBV11-2 and TRBJ1-6; D call uncertain. CDR1 is SGHAT, CDR2 FQNNGV, per germline. This CDR3 is 14 amino acids long. CDR3: CTSSFGVGNSPLHF. CDR3 nucleotides: TGCACCAGCAGCTTTGGGGTCGGTAATTCACCCCTCCACTTT.

The gene calls are TRBV20-1 and TRBJ2-7, with D unresolved. Per the germline V gene, CDR1 is DFQATT and CDR2 is SNEGSKA (reference sequence). V was trimmed by 3 bases and J by 3 bases, leaving 15 bases between them. The CDR3 is 14 residues long. The CDR3 reads CSARWVQGYYEQYF. DNA for the CDR3: TGCAGTGCTAGGTGGGTCCAAGGGTACTACGAGCAGTACTTC.

A word on this clonotype: This clone may be a read error of a much larger clone one base away. V usage is TRBV20-1 and J usage is TRBJ1-2, with D possibly being TRBD1 (6 bases). The germline CDR1 and CDR2 sequences are DFQATT and SNEGSKA (reference sequence). The CDR3 is 15 amino acids. The DNA of the CDR3 is TGCACTGCTAGAGGGTCGACAGGACTTGACTATGGCTACACCTTC. This sequence encodes CTARGSTGLDYGYTF.

A remark on this clonotype: A much larger clone differs by one base, so this may be a read error. The V and J genes are TRBV29-1 and TRBJ1-5, with TRBD1 as a possible D gene (6 bases). With 7 bases removed from V and 3 bases from J, the gap between germline ends came to 16 bases. The CDR3 loop spans 14 amino acids. Germline V lookup: CDR1 SQVTM, CDR2 ANQGSEA. CDR3 in DNA: TGCAGCGGTGTCCGATCGGGGGCCAATCAGCCCCAGCATTTT. It codes for CSGVRSGANQPQHF. The full variable domain, rest sourced from reference TRBV29-1 and TRBJ1-5, is SAVISQKPSRDICQRGTSLTIQCQVDSQVTMMFWYRQQPGQSLTLIATANQGSEATYESGFVIDKFPISRPNLTFSTLTVSNMSPEDSSIYLCSGVRSGANQPQHFGDGTRLSIL.

The chain combines TRBV11-3 with TRBJ1-6; perhaps TRBD1 as D (5 bases). Germline V gene lookup returns CDR1 SGHNT and CDR2 YENEEA. The CDR3 loop spans 14 amino acids. The V gene lost 9 bases and the J gene lost 6 bases, with 15 bases spanning the gap. CDR3 sequence reads: CASILTRGNSPLHF. CDR3 coding DNA: TGTGCCAGTATCTTAACAAGGGGTAATTCACCCCTCCACTTT.

Regarding this clonotype: Possible read error: a much larger clone is one base away. The rearrangement uses TRBV20-1 and TRBJ1-2; D remains unclear. This CDR3 has 15 residues. Germline V gives CDR1 DFQATT, CDR2 SNEGSKA (reference sequence). This CDR3 is CSVRPVVLDSYGYTF. CDR3 nucleotides: TGCAGTGTTAGACCTGTGGTCCTGGATTCCTATGGCTACACCTTC.

Notes on this clonotype: A much larger clone is a single base away; this may be a read error. The J gene is TRBJ2-3, the V gene TRBV28, with D maybe TRBD2 (6 bases). Germline values: CDR1 MDHEN, CDR2 SYDVKM. The CDR3 consists of 17 residues. This CDR3 reads CASSSTRYEQSTDMQYF. The CDR3 DNA sequence: TGTGCCAGCAGTTCGACTAGATATGAGCAAAGCACAGATATGCAGTATTTT.

This rearrangement joins TRBV6-5 to TRBJ2-7, with TRBD1 matching 9 bases. Germline V CDR1 and CDR2: MNHEY, SVGAGI. V trimming: 4 bases; J trimming: 9 bases; junction bases outside the gene matches: 13. The CDR3 has 15 amino acids. The CDR3 coding sequence is TGTGCCAGCAGTTCCCCGGGACAGGGCGGGGTCGGGCAGTACTTC. As protein: CASSSPGQGGVGQYF.

Comments on this clonotype: Mismatch with germline at one junction end may stem from a read error. The V call is TRBV11-2, the J call TRBJ2-6, with D possibly TRBD1 on 5 matching bases. Germline-derived CDR1 and CDR2 are SGHAT and FQNNGV. This CDR3 comprises 19 residues. The CDR3 bases are TGTGCCAGCAGCTTAGTTCCAAAGGACATTCCCTCTGGGGCCAACGTCCTCACTTTC. Protein product: CASSLVPKDIPSGANVLTF.

As to this clonotype: This could be a read error, since a much larger clone is one nucleotide away. This rearrangement joins TRBV20-1 to TRBJ2-7; 10 bases map to TRBD2. The V gene's germline CDR1 is DFQATT and CDR2 SNEGSKA (reference sequence). The CDR3 runs to 14 residues. CDR3 DNA sequence: TGCAGTGCCCGGCCAGGGACTAGCGACTACAAGCAGTACTTC. Translation gives CSARPGTSDYKQYF.

This clonotype was observed a single time. The junction differs from germline at one of its ends, possibly a read error. The chain couples TRBV4-1 to TRBJ2-5; 9 bases line up with TRBD1. The CDR3 loop spans 16 amino acids. Germline CDR1 is MGHRA and CDR2 is YSYEKL. The CDR3 coding sequence is TGCGCCAGCAGCCAAGATCTTTCGACAGGGGGGGAGACCCAATACTTC. It is translated as CASSQDLSTGGETQYF.

The count of this clonotype is one. Lacking the conserved final phenylalanine or tryptophan, this CDR3 likely reflects a read error. The DNA is omitted, as the CDR3 cannot be located on it reliably, and the CDR3 follows TCRdb's listing. The gene calls are TRBV11-2 and TRBJ2-5; TRBD1 is the table's D call and was not checked against the DNA. Germline assignment: CDR1 SGHAT and CDR2 FQNNGV. A total of 13 residues make up the CDR3, ends included. CDR3 region: CASSFTGEETQYL.

This clonotype showed up just once. A read error is possible here, since a much larger clone lies one base away. V is TRBV6-5 and J is TRBJ1-2; 10 nucleotides agree with TRBD1. The CDR3 is 14 residues long. The germline V gene encodes CDR1 MNHEY and CDR2 SVGAGI. The CDR3: CVSSYVPGQGSYTF. The CDR3 DNA follows: TGTGTCAGCAGTTACGTCCCGGGACAGGGGAGCTACACCTTC.

On this clonotype itself: Since the CDR3 does not end with the conserved phenylalanine or tryptophan, this likely comes from a read error. The chain links TRBV11-3 to TRBJ2-3, with D tentatively TRBD1 (5 bases). The CDR3 contains 15 residues. Germline-derived CDR1 and CDR2 are SGHNT and YENEEA. In DNA, the CDR3 is TGTACCAGCAGCTTAAGAACAGGACACACAGATACGCAGTATTCT. Translation: CTSSLRTGHTDTQYS.

This chain joins TRBV4-2 and TRBJ1-2; D is uncertain. V was shortened by 0 bases and J by 8 bases, with 13 bases between the two germline ends. The CDR3 totals 14 residues. Germline V gives CDR1 LGHNA, CDR2 YNFKEQ. CDR3 coding DNA: TGTGCCAGCAGCCAAGATTTTGGGGAATTAGGCTACACCTTC. As protein: CASSQDFGELGYTF.

Notes on this clonotype: Just one base apart from a much larger clone, this may be a read error. The chain carries TRBV6-5 and TRBJ2-3; TRBD1 aligns across 7 bases. Per germline, CDR1 MNHEY and CDR2 SVGAGI. The CDR3 runs 13 residues. The DNA for the CDR3 is TGTGGCAGCAGGGGGACAAGCACAGATACGCAGTATTTT. Residues: CGSRGTSTDTQYF.

This clonotype is medium-sized within its sample. V is TRBV20-1 and J is TRBJ1-1, with D possibly matching TRBD1 (5 bases). The V end was cut by 1 base, the J end by 4 bases, with 13 bases between. Per the germline V gene, CDR1 is DFQATT and CDR2 is SNEGSKA (reference sequence). This CDR3 has 14 amino acids. The CDR3 loop reads CSARVIGGGTEAFF. DNA for the CDR3: TGCAGTGCTAGAGTGATCGGGGGGGGCACTGAAGCTTTCTTT.

In this sample, this clonotype turned up a few times. Since a much larger clone is just one base distant, this may be a read error. Lacking the conserved final phenylalanine or tryptophan, this CDR3 likely reflects a read error. This chain joins TRBV20-1 and TRBJ2-7; D gene unclear. Germline values: CDR1 DFQATT, CDR2 SNEGSKA (reference sequence). Trimming took 5 bases from V and 3 from J, leaving 5 bases between them. This CDR3 contains 10 residues. The CDR3 nucleotides are TGCAGTGCTGTTAACTACGAGCAGTACTCC. This translates into CSAVNYEQYS.

Details on this clonotype: Mismatch with germline at one junction end may stem from a read error. CDR3: CASSEFMFGQTNTEPFF. Written as DNA, the CDR3 is TGCGCCAGCAGTGAGTTTATGTTTGGGCAGACGAACACTGAACCTTTCTTT. V gene TRBV10-2 combines with J gene TRBJ1-1; D unclear. Germline V gene sequence: CDR1 WSHSY, CDR2 SAAADI. The CDR3 is 17 residues long.

Note on this clonotype: A read error may account for a junction end that differs from germline. The chain is built from TRBV6-1 and TRBJ1-4; 7 nucleotides align to TRBD1. Germline V gene sequence: CDR1 MNHNS, CDR2 SASEGT. The CDR3 has 18 residues. The DNA for the CDR3 is TGTGCCGGCAGCGCATTTTTACCCCGACAGGGAAGGGACGAAAAACTGTTTTTT. Translating gives CAGSAFLPRQGRDEKLFF.

As regards this clonotype: A junction boundary mismatches the germline segment, possibly from a read error. This chain connects TRBV11-1 to TRBJ2-1, with TRBD1 as a possible D gene (5 bases). This CDR3 has 14 amino acids. The germline CDR1 and CDR2 sequences are SGHAT and FQDESV (reference sequence). CDR3 region: CASRPDSSYIEQFF. CDR3 nucleotide sequence: TGTGCCAGCAGACCCGACAGTTCCTACATTGAGCAGTTCTTC. The entire variable domain, with the rest obtained from reference TRBV11-1 and TRBJ2-1, is as follows: EAEVAQSPRYKITEKSQAVAFWCDPISGHATLYWYRQILGQGPELLVQFQDESVVDDSQLPKDRFSAERLKGVDSTLKIQPAELGDSAMYLCASRPDSSYIEQFFGPGTRLTVL.

The V and J genes are TRBV5-1 and TRBJ2-3; D is unresolved. Trimming stripped 9 bases from V and 2 bases from J, with 13 bases between. CDR1 and CDR2 (germline): SGHRS, YFSETQ. This CDR3 comprises 13 residues. This CDR3 is CANRDWTTDTQYF. The CDR3 DNA sequence: TGCGCCAACAGAGACTGGACCACAGATACGCAGTATTTT.

V gene TRBV7-9 combines with J gene TRBJ2-5, with 7 bases fitting TRBD2. The CDR3 runs to 16 residues. The trim removed 1 base at V and 2 bases at J, leaving 7 bases unmatched. Germline values: CDR1 SEHNR, CDR2 FQNEAQ (reference sequence). The CDR3: CASSLGGLVLQETQYF. The CDR3 DNA reads TGTGCCAGCAGCTTAGGTGGACTAGTGCTTCAAGAGACCCAGTACTTC.

The CDR3 region has the DNA TGTGCCAGCATGGCACAGAACACCGGGGAGCTGTTTTTT. Encoded protein: CASMAQNTGELFF. The V gene is TRBV7-8, the J gene TRBJ2-2; the D is unclear. V gave up 7 bases and J gave up 1 base, with 7 bases separating them. From germline, CDR1 is SGHVS and CDR2 FQNEAQ. There are 13 residues in the CDR3.

The chain combines TRBV29-1 with TRBJ1-5, with a possible D match to TRBD1 (5 bases). From germline, CDR1 is SQVTM and CDR2 ANQGSEA. The CDR3 spans 13 residues. Trimming removed 6 bases at V and 13 bases at J, with 22 bases between. The CDR3 coding sequence is TGCAGCGTGGGCGGGGGGTCCGGGCAGTCTCAGCATTTT. The encoded protein is CSVGGGSGQSQHF. Filled out from reference TRBV29-1 and TRBJ1-5, the complete variable domain reads SAVISQKPSRDICQRGTSLTIQCQVDSQVTMMFWYRQQPGQSLTLIATANQGSEATYESGFVIDKFPISRPNLTFSTLTVSNMSPEDSSIYLCSVGGGSGQSQHFGDGTRLSIL.